The entry below describes one T cell receptor beta chain. The antigen is not known. TCRdb's copy holds only in-frame clones and misses some; the assay was immunoSEQ multiplex PCR. The repertoire has tens of thousands of clones, 75% to 90% of them found once; the top ten carry nearly 0.11%. This CDR3 spans 13 amino acids. CDR1 and CDR2 from the germline V gene are SGHTA and FQGNSA. V was trimmed by 5 bases and J by 2 bases, leaving 9 bases between them. This specimen comes from a study of graft-versus-host responses after intestinal transplantation. Overall study context: Recipients had multivisceral, liver-intestinal, or isolated intestinal transplants. All recipients were given anti-thymocyte globulin induction, and tacrolimus and steroids were then administered for around three years. General study results and limits: Within allografts, high graft-versus-host to host-versus-graft clonal ratios were seen among patients with graft-donor T cell macrochimerism. GvH clonotypes were identified within recipient marrow, with a subset emerging first in ileum or blood.

The sequences come from unstimulated CD4+ T cells sorted from spleen or lymph node cells, collected before intestinal transplant. The chain links TRBV7-2 to TRBJ2-5; TRBD2 might be the D (6 bases). This clonotype originated in a human donor who received an intestinal transplant. The CDR3 here is CASSRSGQETQYF. CDR3 bases: TGTGCCAGCAGCCGGAGCGGGCAAGAGACCCAGTACTTC. Looking up the rest from reference TRBV7-2 and TRBJ2-5 gives the full variable domain: GAGVSQSPSNKVTEKGKDVELRCDPISGHTALYWYRQSLGQGLEFLIYFQGNSAPDKSGLPSDRFSAERTGGSVSTLTIQRTQQEDSAVYLCASSRSGQETQYFGPGTRLLVL.